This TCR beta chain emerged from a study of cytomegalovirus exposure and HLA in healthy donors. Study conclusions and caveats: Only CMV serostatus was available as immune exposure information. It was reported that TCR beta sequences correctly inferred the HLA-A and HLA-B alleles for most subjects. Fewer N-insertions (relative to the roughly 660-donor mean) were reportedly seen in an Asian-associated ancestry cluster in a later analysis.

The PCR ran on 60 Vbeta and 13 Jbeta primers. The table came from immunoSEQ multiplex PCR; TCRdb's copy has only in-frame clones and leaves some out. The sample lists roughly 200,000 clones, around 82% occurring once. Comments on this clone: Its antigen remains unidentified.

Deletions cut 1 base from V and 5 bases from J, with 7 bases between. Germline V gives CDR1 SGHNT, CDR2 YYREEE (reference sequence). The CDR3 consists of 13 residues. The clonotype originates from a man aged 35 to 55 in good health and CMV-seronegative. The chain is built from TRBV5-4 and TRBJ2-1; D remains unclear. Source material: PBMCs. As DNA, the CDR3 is TGTGCCAGCAGCTTGTCGCTACACAATGAGCAGTTCTTC. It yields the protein CASSLSLHNEQFF. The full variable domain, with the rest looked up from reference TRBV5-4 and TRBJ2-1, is ETGVTQSPTHLIKTRGQQVTLRCSSQSGHNTVSWYQQALGQGPQFIFQYYREEENGRGNFPPRFSGLQFPNYSSELNVNALELDDSALYLCASSLSLHNEQFFGPGTRLTVL.